The 6 T cell receptor beta chains listed next were all sequenced from one sample in a study of blood T cell repertoires in COVID-19. Sequencing was performed with immunoSEQ multiplex PCR; in TCRdb, only in-frame clones are kept and a portion is missing. The table has 85,000 to 90,000 clones, about 88% seen once; the top ten hold roughly 5.4%. The specimen sequenced was peripheral blood. The source of these receptors is a woman of 80 years or more with active COVID-19.

The chain employs TRBV7-9 and TRBJ1-6; 7 bases are shared with TRBD1. Germline loops: CDR1 SEHNR, CDR2 FQNEAQ (reference sequence). CDR3 length: 14 amino acids. J gave up 7 bases and V 0 bases, and 0 bases lay outside the gene matches. The CDR3 DNA is TGTGCCAGCAGCTTAGCAGGGGGCAATTCACCCCTCCACTTT. This encodes CASSLAGGNSPLHF. Combining the CDR3 with reference TRBV7-9 and TRBJ1-6 gives the whole variable domain DTGVSQNPRHKITKRGQNVTFRCDPISEHNRLYWYRQTLGQGPEFLTYFQNEAQLEKSRLLSDRFSAERPKGSFSTLEIQRTEQGDSAMYLCASSLAGGNSPLHFGNGTRLTVT.

This rearrangement joins TRBV5-6 to TRBJ2-7; TRBD1 matches at 7 bases. This CDR3 spans 19 amino acids. With V trimmed by 4 bases and J by 2 bases, 21 bases remained unmatched. CDR1 is SGHDT, CDR2 YYEEEE, per germline. The CDR3 loop reads CASSNNRGNKIPITYEQYF. DNA for the CDR3: TGTGCCAGCAGCAATAACAGGGGAAACAAAATCCCAATAACCTACGAGCAGTACTTC. Complete variable domain (other parts from reference TRBV5-6 and TRBJ2-7): DAGVTQSPTHLIKTRGQQVTLRCSPKSGHDTVSWYQQALGQGPQFIFQYYEEEERQRGNFPDRFSGHQFPNYSSELNVNALLLGDSALYLCASSNNRGNKIPITYEQYFGPGTRLTVT.

This clone turned up a few times. The chain combines TRBV11-2 with TRBJ2-1; 7 bases align to TRBD1. Germline CDR1 reads SGHAT; CDR2 reads FQNNGV. The CDR3 covers 17 residues. With 5 bases clipped from V and 4 bases from J, the junction kept 14 bases outside the gene matches. The CDR3 DNA reads as TGTGCCAGCAGCCTATACGGCCCCGGGACAGCATACAATGAGCAGTTCTTC. Its protein product is CASSLYGPGTAYNEQFF. The full variable domain, with the rest looked up from reference TRBV11-2 and TRBJ2-1, is EAGVAQSPRYKIIEKRQSVAFWCNPISGHATLYWYQQILGQGPKLLIQFQNNGVVDDSQLPKDRFSAERLKGVDSTLKIQPAKLEDSAVYLCASSLYGPGTAYNEQFFGPGTRLTVL.

V usage is TRBV7-2 and J usage is TRBJ2-2, with TRBD2 matching 10 bases. The CDR3 has 17 residues. Germline V gives CDR1 SGHTA, CDR2 FQGNSA. The V gene end was trimmed by 5 bases and the J gene end by 5 bases; junction bases not matched to a gene: 11. CDR3 nucleotides: TGTGCCAGCAGCCCGAGTTTAGCGGGAGGTACTACCGGGGAGCTGTTTTTT. It specifies CASSPSLAGGTTGELFF.

The chain links TRBV6-6 to TRBJ2-7; D uncertain. V was cut by 4 bases and J by 2 bases, with 9 bases left in between. Germline V gene lookup returns CDR1 MNHNY and CDR2 SVGAGI (reference sequence). The CDR3 extends over 13 amino acids. The CDR3 spells CASSSSETYEQYF. The CDR3 nucleotides are TGTGCCAGCAGTTCGTCGGAGACCTACGAGCAGTACTTC.

This chain joins TRBV30 and TRBJ2-7; the D gene is possibly TRBD2 (6 bases). This CDR3 spans 17 amino acids. The germline V and J ends were trimmed by 2 bases and 7 bases, with 27 bases remaining between them. Germline lookup yields CDR1 GTSNPN and CDR2 SVGIG (reference sequence). CDR3 sequence reads: CAWSTGILAMGGEEQYF. CDR3 DNA: TGTGCCTGGAGTACGGGGATCCTAGCCATGGGAGGCGAGGAGCAGTACTTC.